A selection of T cell receptor beta chains follows, all from one sample in a study of blood T cell repertoires in COVID-19. Libraries were prepared by immunoSEQ multiplex PCR; TCRdb keeps only in-frame clonotypes and omits some of them. The table has 340,000 or so clones, around four fifths seen once; the top ten hold about 3%. The source material was peripheral blood. These receptors all come from a man aged 30-40 years with active or convalescent COVID-19. The CDR3 runs from the conserved cysteine through the conserved F or W. D genes are given only for firm matches. Size is stated for part of the rows, as once, few or many counts, or as a class when the clone is expanded.

once	TRBV30	TRBD1	TRBJ1-3	TGTGCCTGGAGTGAGGACAGGGTGGTAAACACCATATATTTT	CAWSEDRVVNTIYF
-	TRBV1	-	TRBJ1-1	TGCACCAGCAGCCTTCTGGGGAGACAGGGGCGGAACACTGAAGCTTTCTTT	CTSSLLGRQGRNTEAFF
-	TRBV7-8	TRBD2	TRBJ2-2	TGTGCCAGCAGCCCCCGAGCGGGGAAGTCCACCGGGGAGCTGTTTTTT	CASSPRAGKSTGELFF
-	TRBV7-3	TRBD2	TRBJ2-1	TGTGCCAGCAGCTTTAAACCTGCGGGAGTCTCCTACAATGAGCAGTTCTTC	CASSFKPAGVSYNEQFF
once	TRBV3-1/TRBV3-2	TRBD2	TRBJ2-7	TGTGCCAGCAGCCGAGAGGGGAGGGGCTCCTACGAGCAGTACTTC	CASSREGRGSYEQYF
-	TRBV25-1	-	TRBJ2-1	TGTGCCAGCAGTTCAGGGAATGAGCAGTTCTTC	CASSSGNEQFF
-	TRBV28	TRBD1	TRBJ1-5	TGTGCCAGCACTGAGGCAGGGGGGAATCAGCCCCAGCATTTT	CASTEAGGNQPQHF
-	TRBV3-1/TRBV3-2	-	TRBJ1-1	TGTGCCAGCAGCCAAGAATCGGGGAGAGCTTTCTTT	CASSQESGRAFF
-	TRBV3-1/TRBV3-2	TRBD1	TRBJ1-5	TGTGCCAGCAGCCTAGGACAGGGCTTTCAGCCCCAGCATTTT	CASSLGQGFQPQHF
-	TRBV29-1	-	TRBJ2-1	TGCAGCGTTAACGGGAACAATGAGCAGTTCTTC	CSVNGNNEQFF
few	TRBV19	TRBD2	TRBJ2-1	TGTGCCAGTAGTATCGCTATCCGGGAGGCCAATCGGTTCTTC	CASSIAIREANRFF
-	TRBV29-1	-	TRBJ2-7	TGCAGCGTTGAACTGGGGCCCTCCCACTACGAGCAGTACTTC	CSVELGPSHYEQYF
-	TRBV12-5	-	TRBJ1-1	TGTGCTAGTGCCACCCTCTACCCCGGGGAGGGGAAGACTGAAGCTTTCTTT	CASATLYPGEGKTEAFF
-	TRBV5-1	TRBD1	TRBJ2-7	TGCGCCAGCAGCTTGGAAGGACAGGGCTACGAGCAGTACTTC	CASSLEGQGYEQYF
-	TRBV2	-	TRBJ1-6	TGTGCCAGCAGTGAAGATATAGTCTCACCCCTCCACTTT	CASSEDIVSPLHF
few	TRBV10-3	TRBD1	TRBJ1-5	TGTGCCGCCTATCGACAGGGGAAGGAAAGCAATCAGCCCCAGCATTTT	CAAYRQGKESNQPQHF
-	TRBV5-4	-	TRBJ1-5	TGTGCCAGCAGCCCGGCGGCCGGTCAGCCCCAGCATTTT	CASSPAAGQPQHF
-	TRBV9	TRBD1	TRBJ2-7	TGTGCCAGCAGCGCAGGGGACAGGGGGCAGTACGAGCAGTACTTC	CASSAGDRGQYEQYF
-	TRBV11-3	TRBD2	TRBJ2-2	TGTGCCAGCAGCTTCTCTAGCGGGTCCACCGGGGAGCTGTTTTTT	CASSFSSGSTGELFF
-	TRBV7-2	-	TRBJ1-1	TGTGCCAGCAGCTCCAACGGAGCCTTACGGAACACTGAAGCTTTCTTT	CASSSNGALRNTEAFF
-	TRBV29-1	-	TRBJ2-6	TGCAGCGTTGCTCCGTCTGGGGCCAACGTCCTGACTTTC	CSVAPSGANVLTF
-	TRBV28	-	TRBJ1-5	TGTGCCAGCAGACCAGTTCGAGGCGTCGGTGGCAATCAGCCCCAGCATTTT	CASRPVRGVGGNQPQHF
-	TRBV24-1	-	TRBJ2-3	TGTGCCACCCGGGCAACAGGGTCAGATACGCAGTATTTT	CATRATGSDTQYF
-	TRBV15	TRBD2	TRBJ2-1	TGTGCCACCACCACGGTAGGTCGCGGGAGGCTCCATAGACCCCACAATGAGCAGTTCTTC	CATTTVGRGRLHRPHNEQFF
-	TRBV28	-	TRBJ1-2	TGTGCCAGCACCGCGGGGGGTTTATTCGATGGCTACACCTTC	CASTAGGLFDGYTF
-	TRBV4-3	-	TRBJ1-2	TGCGCCAGCAGCCAAGATCTAACAGCCTTCGTCTATGGCTACACCTTC	CASSQDLTAFVYGYTF
-	TRBV20-1	TRBD1	TRBJ1-2	TGCAGTGCACAGGGGGCTGATGGCTACACCTTC	CSAQGADGYTF
once	TRBV9	-	TRBJ1-6	TGTGCCAGCAGCGTATCCTCTTCACCCCTCCACTTT	CASSVSSSPLHF
-	TRBV7-9	-	TRBJ2-1	TGTGCCAGCAGCTCGGGGGAGCAGTTCTTC	CASSSGEQFF
-	TRBV28	-	TRBJ1-1	TGTGCCAGCAATGGGCCCGTGAAGGAAGCTTTCTTT	CASNGPVKEAFF
once	TRBV18	TRBD2	TRBJ2-1	TGTGCCAGCTCACCACCGGGCCCGCGGGGGGGGCAGTTCTTC	CASSPPGPRGGQFF
-	TRBV27	-	TRBJ2-7	TGTGCCAGCAGCGCAGACAGCTCCTACGAGCAGTACTTC	CASSADSSYEQYF
-	TRBV12-3/TRBV12-4	-	TRBJ2-5	TGTGCTTGCGGAGGGGCGATCAAAGAGACCCAGTACTTC	CACGGAIKETQYF
-	TRBV5-4	TRBD2	TRBJ2-7	TGTGCCAGCAGCTTCGGGACTAGCGGGGGTTCCTACGAGCAGTACTTC	CASSFGTSGGSYEQYF
-	TRBV11-1	-	TRBJ2-7	TGTGCCAGCAGCTTCAGGTTCTCCTACGAGCAGTACTTC	CASSFRFSYEQYF
-	TRBV27	TRBD1	TRBJ1-5	TGTGCCAGCAGATTGGGACAGGGTGGATATCAGCCCCAGCATTTT	CASRLGQGGYQPQHF
-	TRBV3-1/TRBV3-2	TRBD2	TRBJ2-5	TGTGCCAGCAGCCGGCGGGGGACCCAAGAGACCCAGTACTTC	CASSRRGTQETQYF
-	TRBV11-3	TRBD1	TRBJ2-1	TGTGCCAGCAGCACCACCCGGACAGGGGTCCCGTTCTTC	CASSTTRTGVPFF
-	TRBV10-3	-	TRBJ1-6	TGTGCCATCAGTGAGTCAAAGGGGGAGAATTCACCCCTCCACTTT	CAISESKGENSPLHF
-	TRBV30	-	TRBJ2-7	TGTGCCTGGAGTGGGGCTCACAGGGCTAACTCCTACGAGCAGTACTTC	CAWSGAHRANSYEQYF
-	TRBV6-5	-	TRBJ2-6	TGTGCCAGCAGTCGGGTCTCTGGGGCCAACGTCCTGACTTTC	CASSRVSGANVLTF
-	TRBV9	TRBD2	TRBJ2-7	TGTGCCAGCAGCTTACCGGGGGGTGAGCAGTACTTC	CASSLPGGEQYF